This paragraph covers one T cell receptor beta chain sequence. The second PCR ran roughly 6 to 11 cycles with a sample-barcoded 5' primer and J-beta primers. TCRdb re-derived calls from the 5' RACE reads in MiXCR, one entry per CDR3 protein. The repertoire holds 1.5 million to 2 million distinct CDR3 sequences, approximately 50% seen once, with less than 2.5% in the top ten. The entry originates in a study of blood T cells in healthy people across ages. The CDR3 is 17 residues long. The germline CDR1 and CDR2 sequences are SEHNR and FQNEAQ (reference sequence). V trimming: 5 bases; J trimming: 3 bases; junction bases outside the gene matches: 16.

Sequenced material: blood. The receptor's source is a woman between 40 and 55 years old in good health. This chain links TRBV7-9 with TRBJ2-7, with 7 bases identical to TRBD1. This chain's CDR3 is CASSPSRTGATFYEQYF. DNA of the CDR3: TGTGCCAGCAGCCCCTCACGAACAGGGGCGACGTTCTACGAGCAGTACTTC.